These 21 T cell receptor beta chains came from one sample sequenced in a study of radiation and T cells in renal cell carcinoma. Specified time point: blood 4 weeks post-SBRT, at nephrectomy. This sample's treatment: 15 Gy SBRT to primary tumor, nephrectomy 4 weeks later. The data were produced by immunoSEQ multiplex PCR, yet TCRdb's version contains in-frame clones alone and is incomplete. This table has 120,000 to 150,000 clones, roughly 90% appearing once. The sequencing here drew on blood, taken from a patient whose treatment included radiotherapy and nephrectomy. The origin of the receptors is a woman aged 45-60 years with renal cell carcinoma.

The V gene is TRBV15, the J gene TRBJ2-7; 7 bases are a match to TRBD1. J gave up 4 bases and V 0 bases, and 6 bases lay outside the gene matches. CDR1 and CDR2 from the germline V gene are LNHNV and YYDKDF (reference sequence). The CDR3 runs 15 residues. Written as DNA, the CDR3 is TGTGCCACCAGCAGAGATCAGGGGGAAGTTTACGAGCAGTACTTC. Its protein product is CATSRDQGEVYEQYF.

This rearrangement joins TRBV6-5 to TRBJ2-3, with D unresolved. CDR3 length: 15 residues. CDR1 and CDR2 from the germline V gene are MNHEY and SVGAGI. Trimming removed 2 bases from V and 3 bases from J, with 12 bases in between. CDR3 region: CASSYHDRRTDTQYF. As DNA, the CDR3 is TGTGCCAGCAGTTACCACGACCGGCGGACAGATACGCAGTATTTT.

V usage is TRBV5-8 and J usage is TRBJ2-7, with TRBD1 matching 8 bases. The trim removed 5 bases at V and 1 base at J, leaving 8 bases unmatched. This CDR3 has 15 amino acids. Germline CDR1 and CDR2: SGHTS and YDEGEE. DNA of the CDR3: TGTGCCAGCAGGCCACAGGGGGAGGCATCCTACGAGCAGTACTTC. Amino acids: CASRPQGEASYEQYF.

This clone showed up just once. The rearrangement uses TRBV5-1 and TRBJ1-5; 7 positions agree with TRBD1. Trimming removed 3 bases from V and 5 bases from J; junction bases left unmatched: 11. CDR1 SGHRS and CDR2 YFSETQ come from the germline V gene. The CDR3 totals 16 residues. Written as DNA, the CDR3 is TGCGCCAGCAGCTCGTCCCCAGGGGGACTCGATCAGCCCCAGCATTTT. Protein sequence: CASSSSPGGLDQPQHF.

V usage is TRBV18 and J usage is TRBJ1-1, with a weak D call TRBD1 (5 bases). This CDR3 is built from 15 residues. Germline CDR1 reads KGHSH; CDR2 reads LQKENI. V dropped 3 bases and J dropped 5 bases, with 16 bases sitting between them. CDR3 residues: CASSPVSQGGTEAFF. DNA of the CDR3: TGTGCCAGCTCACCCGTCTCGCAGGGCGGGACTGAAGCTTTCTTT.

V usage is TRBV7-9 and J usage is TRBJ2-5, with D tentatively TRBD2 (5 bases). Trimming left V 2 bases short and J 14 bases short, with 12 bases between. The CDR3 extends over 11 amino acids. From germline, CDR1 is SEHNR and CDR2 FQNEAQ (reference sequence). The CDR3 DNA sequence: TGTGCCAGCAGCTTATTCCCGGACTTCTACTTC. It specifies CASSLFPDFYF.

The chain has TRBV4-1 and TRBJ1-4; TRBD1 is a possible D gene (5 bases). V lost 4 bases, J lost 7 bases, and 10 bases lay in between. Germline-derived CDR1 and CDR2 are MGHRA and YSYEKL. This CDR3 comprises 13 residues. The CDR3 here is CASSLGDGEKLFF. CDR3 nucleotide sequence: TGCGCCAGCAGCCTTGGGGACGGTGAAAAACTGTTTTTT.

The chain joins TRBV28 to TRBJ2-7; 8 nucleotides line up with TRBD2. This CDR3 spans 16 amino acids. V was pared by 6 bases and J by 5 bases, with 15 bases of the junction left unmatched. Germline-derived CDR1 and CDR2 are MDHEN and SYDVKM. The CDR3 DNA sequence: TGTGCCAGCAGCCCTGACCCGGGAGGGGGAACCAACGAGCAGTACTTC. Translated: CASSPDPGGGTNEQYF.

The V gene is TRBV10-2, the J gene TRBJ1-4; D not resolved. From germline, CDR1 is WSHSY and CDR2 SAAADI. The CDR3 has 16 amino acids. Trimming left V 3 bases short and J 5 bases short, with 16 bases between. CDR3 sequence reads: CASSEYLTRGNEKLFF. Written as DNA, the CDR3 is TGCGCCAGCAGTGAATACTTGACCAGAGGGAATGAAAAACTGTTTTTT.

The genes are TRBV27 and TRBJ2-2; maybe TRBD2 (6 bases). The germline V gene has CDR1 MNHEY and CDR2 SMNVEV (reference sequence). CDR3 size: 14 residues. V dropped 2 bases and J dropped 3 bases, with 7 bases sitting between them. CDR3 in amino acids: CASSLGGYTGELFF. For the CDR3, the DNA is TGTGCCAGCAGTTTAGGGGGGTACACCGGGGAGCTGTTTTTT.

In this sample, this clone turned up once. The rearrangement uses TRBV4-1 and TRBJ1-6; D unclear. Trimming left V 1 base short and J 9 bases short, with 19 bases between. CDR1 and CDR2 from the germline V gene are MGHRA and YSYEKL. This CDR3 is 17 amino acids long. In DNA, the CDR3 is TGCGCCAGCAGCCAAGCGACGGGATCCTCACTAAGTTCACCCCTCCACTTT. It translates to CASSQATGSSLSSPLHF.

V and J are TRBV7-6 and TRBJ2-7; D not resolved. From germline, CDR1 is SGHVS and CDR2 FNYEAQ. This CDR3 contains 13 residues. The ends were cut back, 1 base at V and 3 bases at J, with 7 bases in the middle. CDR3 sequence reads: CASSLGGNYEQYF. CDR3 bases: TGTGCCAGCAGCTTAGGTGGGAACTACGAGCAGTACTTC.

V is TRBV15 and J is TRBJ2-7; a weak D match, TRBD2 (5 bases). V was pared by 3 bases and J by 0 bases, with 15 bases between. Germline CDR1 is LNHNV and CDR2 is YYDKDF (reference sequence). This CDR3 has 16 amino acids. The CDR3 loop is CATSRGSRTVSYEQYF. The CDR3 bases are TGTGCCACCAGCAGGGGATCCCGGACTGTCTCCTACGAGCAGTACTTC. Full variable domain (remainder filled in from reference TRBV15 and TRBJ2-7): DAMVIQNPRYQVTQFGKPVTLSCSQTLNHNVMYWYQQKSSQAPKLLFHYYDKDFNNEADTPDNFQSRRPNTSFCFLDIRSPGLGDTAMYLCATSRGSRTVSYEQYFGPGTRLTVT.

This chain joins TRBV7-2 and TRBJ1-3; D uncertain. CDR1 is SGHTA, CDR2 FQGNSA, per germline. The CDR3 consists of 15 residues. The ends were cut back, 3 bases at V and 2 bases at J, with 11 bases in the middle. CDR3 nucleotide sequence: TGTGCCAGCAGCTTCTCCCCGGGAACTGGAAACACCATATATTTT. Amino acids: CASSFSPGTGNTIYF.

CDR3 residues: CASRLYEQFF. CDR3 nucleotide sequence: TGTGCCAGCAGGTTATATGAGCAGTTCTTC. The V and J genes are TRBV6-1 and TRBJ2-1; D remains ambiguous. There are 10 residues in the CDR3. The germline V and J ends were trimmed by 6 bases and 8 bases, with 5 bases remaining between them. The V gene's germline CDR1 is MNHNS and CDR2 SASEGT.

The chain has TRBV2 and TRBJ1-2; D gene unclear. V lost 1 base and J lost 0, with 9 bases in between. The germline CDR1 and CDR2 sequences are SNHLY and FYNNEI. CDR3 size: 15 residues. CDR3 protein: CASSEGLRANYGYTF. In nucleotides, the CDR3 is TGTGCCAGCAGTGAAGGGTTGCGAGCTAACTATGGCTACACCTTC.

The chain combines TRBV5-5 with TRBJ2-7; TRBD1 agrees at 7 bases. Per germline, CDR1 SGHKS and CDR2 YYEKEE (reference sequence). This CDR3 is built from 15 residues. Trimming at V came to 4 bases and at J to 6 bases, leaving 13 bases not matched to a gene. The CDR3: CASSAHTGVDGEQYF. In nucleotides, the CDR3 is TGTGCCAGCAGCGCCCACACAGGGGTGGATGGCGAGCAGTACTTC.

The rearrangement joins TRBV7-6 to TRBJ1-3; no clear D. The CDR3 sequence is 16 residues long. CDR1 SGHVS and CDR2 FNYEAQ come from the germline V gene. The V gene lost 0 bases and the J gene lost 0 bases, with 9 bases spanning the gap. The CDR3 reads CASSLAQWFSGNTIYF. DNA of the CDR3: TGTGCCAGCAGCTTAGCGCAATGGTTCTCTGGAAACACCATATATTTT.

This clone was found a few times. The J gene is TRBJ1-5, the V gene TRBV28; D is unclear. V was pared by 3 bases and J by 5 bases, with 5 bases between. This CDR3 region has 12 residues. Germline values: CDR1 MDHEN, CDR2 SYDVKM. CDR3 residues: CASSLPDQPQHF. The DNA for the CDR3 is TGTGCCAGCAGTTTGCCGGATCAGCCCCAGCATTTT.

The genes are TRBV4-1 and TRBJ2-7; D assignment may be TRBD1 or TRBD2 (5 bases each). The CDR3 consists of 14 residues. Germline V gene sequence: CDR1 MGHRA, CDR2 YSYEKL. V was shortened by 1 base and J by 1 base, with 8 bases between the two germline ends. The DNA for the CDR3 is TGCGCCAGCAGCCAAGGGGACCAGTCCTACGAGCAGTACTTC. Translation gives CASSQGDQSYEQYF.

The chain uses TRBV9 and TRBJ2-3, with 10 positions matching TRBD2. Germline V gene lookup returns CDR1 SGDLS and CDR2 YYNGEE. The CDR3 totals 16 residues. Germline trimming cut 3 bases from V and 5 bases from J; bases unmatched to any gene: 9. The CDR3 sequence is CASSAYSGGALDTQYF. CDR3 nucleotide sequence: TGTGCCAGCAGCGCCTACAGCGGGGGGGCCTTAGATACGCAGTATTTT.